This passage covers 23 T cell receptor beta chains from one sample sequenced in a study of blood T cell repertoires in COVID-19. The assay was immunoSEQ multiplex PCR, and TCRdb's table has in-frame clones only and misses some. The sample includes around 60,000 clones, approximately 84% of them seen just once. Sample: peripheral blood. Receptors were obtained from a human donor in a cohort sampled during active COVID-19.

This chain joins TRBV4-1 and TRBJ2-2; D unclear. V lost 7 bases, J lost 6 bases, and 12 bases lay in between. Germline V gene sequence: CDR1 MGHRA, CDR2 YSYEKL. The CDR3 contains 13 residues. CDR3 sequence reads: CASNPLGAGELFF. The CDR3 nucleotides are TGCGCCAGCAACCCCTTGGGCGCCGGGGAGCTGTTTTTT.

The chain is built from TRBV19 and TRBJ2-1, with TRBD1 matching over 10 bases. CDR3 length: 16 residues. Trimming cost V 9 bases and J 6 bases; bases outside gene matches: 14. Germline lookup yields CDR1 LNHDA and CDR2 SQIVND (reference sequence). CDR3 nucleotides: TGTGCCAGAAGGGAAAGGACAGGGGGATCAATCAATGAGCAGTTCTTC. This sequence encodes CARRERTGGSINEQFF.

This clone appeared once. CDR3 sequence (DNA): TGTGCCAGCAGGCCCCCTCGGTGGGAGCACAACGAGCAGTACTTC. Amino acids: CASRPPRWEHNEQYF. The V call is TRBV7-8, the J call TRBJ2-7, with D possibly matching TRBD2 (5 bases). This CDR3 spans 15 amino acids. Trimming shortened V by 6 bases and J by 5 bases, and 20 bases separated the two germline ends. Germline CDR1 SGHVS, CDR2 FQNEAQ.

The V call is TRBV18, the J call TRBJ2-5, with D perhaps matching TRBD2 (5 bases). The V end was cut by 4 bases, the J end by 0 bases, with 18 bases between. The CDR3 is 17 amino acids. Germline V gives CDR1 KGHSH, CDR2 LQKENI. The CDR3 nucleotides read TGTGCCAGCTCACGAGATTCGGGGTTTTGGGACCAAGAGACCCAGTACTTC. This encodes CASSRDSGFWDQETQYF.

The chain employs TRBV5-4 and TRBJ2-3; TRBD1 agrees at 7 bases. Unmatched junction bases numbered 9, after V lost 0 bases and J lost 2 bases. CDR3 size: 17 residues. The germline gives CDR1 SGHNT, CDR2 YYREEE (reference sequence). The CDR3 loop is CASSLAIGTAITDTQYF. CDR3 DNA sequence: TGTGCCAGCAGCTTGGCAATCGGGACAGCGATCACAGATACGCAGTATTTT.

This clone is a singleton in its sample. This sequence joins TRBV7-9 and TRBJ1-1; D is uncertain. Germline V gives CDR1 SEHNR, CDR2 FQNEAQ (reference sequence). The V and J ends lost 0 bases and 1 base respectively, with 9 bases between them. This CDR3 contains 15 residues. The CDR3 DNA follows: TGTGCCAGCAGCTTAGCGCTATCCCGGAACACTGAAGCTTTCTTT. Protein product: CASSLALSRNTEAFF.

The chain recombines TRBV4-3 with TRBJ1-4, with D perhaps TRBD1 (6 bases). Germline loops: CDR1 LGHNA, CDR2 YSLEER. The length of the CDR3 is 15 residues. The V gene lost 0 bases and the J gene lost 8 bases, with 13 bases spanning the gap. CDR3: CASSQDQQGREKLFF. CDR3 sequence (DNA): TGCGCCAGCAGCCAAGATCAACAGGGTAGGGAAAAACTGTTTTTT.

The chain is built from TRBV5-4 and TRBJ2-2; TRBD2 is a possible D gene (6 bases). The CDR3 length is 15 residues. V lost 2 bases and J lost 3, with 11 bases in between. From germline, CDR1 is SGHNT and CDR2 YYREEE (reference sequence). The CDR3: CASSFKGLHTGELFF. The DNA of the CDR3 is TGTGCCAGCAGCTTCAAGGGACTTCACACCGGGGAGCTGTTTTTT.

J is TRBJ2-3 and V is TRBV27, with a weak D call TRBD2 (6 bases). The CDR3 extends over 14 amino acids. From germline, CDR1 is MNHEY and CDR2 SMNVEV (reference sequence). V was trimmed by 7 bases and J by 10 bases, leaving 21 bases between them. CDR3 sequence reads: CASTRAGRFLAQYF. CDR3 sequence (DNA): TGTGCCAGCACTAGGGCAGGGAGGTTTCTAGCGCAGTATTTT.

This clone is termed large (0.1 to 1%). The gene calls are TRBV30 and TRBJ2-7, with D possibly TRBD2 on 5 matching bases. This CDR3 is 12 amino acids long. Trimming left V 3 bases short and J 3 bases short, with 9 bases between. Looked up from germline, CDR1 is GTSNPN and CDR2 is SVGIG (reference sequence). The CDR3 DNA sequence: TGTGCCTGGAGCGGACTGAGCTACGAGCAGTACTTC. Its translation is CAWSGLSYEQYF.

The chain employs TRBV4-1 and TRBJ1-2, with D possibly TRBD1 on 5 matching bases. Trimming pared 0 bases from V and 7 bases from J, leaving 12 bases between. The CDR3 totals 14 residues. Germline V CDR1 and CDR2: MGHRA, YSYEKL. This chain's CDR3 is CASSQDQGTFGYTF. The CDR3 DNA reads TGCGCCAGCAGCCAAGATCAAGGGACTTTTGGCTACACCTTC.

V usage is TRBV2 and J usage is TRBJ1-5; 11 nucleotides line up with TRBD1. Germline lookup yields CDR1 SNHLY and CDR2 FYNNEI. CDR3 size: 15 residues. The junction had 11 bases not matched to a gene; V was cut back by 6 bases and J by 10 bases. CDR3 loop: CASREHGQGAVPQHF. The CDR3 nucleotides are TGTGCCAGCAGGGAGCATGGACAGGGGGCGGTTCCCCAGCATTTT.

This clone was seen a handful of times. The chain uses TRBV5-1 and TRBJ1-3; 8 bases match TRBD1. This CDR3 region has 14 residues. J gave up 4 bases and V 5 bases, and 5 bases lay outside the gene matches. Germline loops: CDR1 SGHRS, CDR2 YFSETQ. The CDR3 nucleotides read TGCGCCAGCAGTATAGGGACAGGAGGAAACACCATATATTTT. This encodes CASSIGTGGNTIYF. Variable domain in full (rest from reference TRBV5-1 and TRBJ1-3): KAGVTQTPRYLIKTRGQQVTLSCSPISGHRSVSWYQQTPGQGLQFLFEYFSETQRNKGNFPGRFSGRQFSNSRSEMNVSTLELGDSALYLCASSIGTGGNTIYFGEGSWLTVV.

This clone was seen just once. In nucleotides, the CDR3 is TGTGCCAGCAGTAGGCCGGGAACTAACTATGGCTACACCTTC. Translation gives CASSRPGTNYGYTF. The rearrangement links TRBV6-2 or TRBV6-3 to TRBJ1-2; D is unclear. V shed 5 bases and J shed 0 bases, with 10 bases lying between them. From germline, CDR1 is MNHEY and CDR2 SVGEGT. There are 14 residues in the CDR3.

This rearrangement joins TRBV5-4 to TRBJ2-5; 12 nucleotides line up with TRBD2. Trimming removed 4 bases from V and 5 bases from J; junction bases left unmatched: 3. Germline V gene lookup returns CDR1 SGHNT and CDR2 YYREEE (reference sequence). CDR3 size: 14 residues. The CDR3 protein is CASSDGTSGETQYF. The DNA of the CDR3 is TGTGCCAGCAGCGACGGGACTAGCGGGGAGACCCAGTACTTC.

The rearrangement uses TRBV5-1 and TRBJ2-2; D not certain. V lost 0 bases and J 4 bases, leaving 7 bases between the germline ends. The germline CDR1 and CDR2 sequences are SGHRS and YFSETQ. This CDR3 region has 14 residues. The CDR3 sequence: CASSLGSITGELFF. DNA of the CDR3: TGCGCCAGCAGCTTGGGTTCCATCACCGGGGAGCTGTTTTTT. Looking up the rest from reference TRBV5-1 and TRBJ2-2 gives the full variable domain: KAGVTQTPRYLIKTRGQQVTLSCSPISGHRSVSWYQQTPGQGLQFLFEYFSETQRNKGNFPGRFSGRQFSNSRSEMNVSTLELGDSALYLCASSLGSITGELFFGEGSRLTVL.

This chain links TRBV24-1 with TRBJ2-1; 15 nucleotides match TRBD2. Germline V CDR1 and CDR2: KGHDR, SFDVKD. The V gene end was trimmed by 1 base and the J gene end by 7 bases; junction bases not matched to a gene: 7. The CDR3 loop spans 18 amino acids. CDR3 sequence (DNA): TGTGCCACCAGTGATTTATATGCGGGGACTAGCGGGAGGAATGAGCAGTTCTTC. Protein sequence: CATSDLYAGTSGRNEQFF.

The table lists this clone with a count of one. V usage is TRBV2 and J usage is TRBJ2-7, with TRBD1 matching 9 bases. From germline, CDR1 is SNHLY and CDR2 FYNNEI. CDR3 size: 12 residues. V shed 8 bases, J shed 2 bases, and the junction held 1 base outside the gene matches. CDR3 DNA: TGTGCCAGCGGGACAGGGCCCTACGAGCAGTACTTC. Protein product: CASGTGPYEQYF.

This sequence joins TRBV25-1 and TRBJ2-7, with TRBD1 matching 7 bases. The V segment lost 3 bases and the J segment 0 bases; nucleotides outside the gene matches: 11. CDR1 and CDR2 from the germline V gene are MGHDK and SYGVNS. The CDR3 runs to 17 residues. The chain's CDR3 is CASSDYPTGDISYEQYF. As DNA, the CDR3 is TGTGCCAGCAGTGATTATCCCACAGGGGACATCTCCTACGAGCAGTACTTC.

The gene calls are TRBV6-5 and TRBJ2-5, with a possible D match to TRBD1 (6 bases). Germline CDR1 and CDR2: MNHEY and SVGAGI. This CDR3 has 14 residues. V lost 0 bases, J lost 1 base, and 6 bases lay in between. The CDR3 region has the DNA TGTGCCAGCAGTTACTCAGGGGGCCAAGAGACCCAGTACTTC. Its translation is CASSYSGGQETQYF.

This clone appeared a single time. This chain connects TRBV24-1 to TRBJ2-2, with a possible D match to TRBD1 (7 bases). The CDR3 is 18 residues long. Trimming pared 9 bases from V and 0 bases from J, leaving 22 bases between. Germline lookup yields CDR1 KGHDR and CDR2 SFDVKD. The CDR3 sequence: CATGGALRDSTNTGELFF. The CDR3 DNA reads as TGTGCCACCGGCGGGGCTCTGCGGGACAGCACGAACACCGGGGAGCTGTTTTTT.

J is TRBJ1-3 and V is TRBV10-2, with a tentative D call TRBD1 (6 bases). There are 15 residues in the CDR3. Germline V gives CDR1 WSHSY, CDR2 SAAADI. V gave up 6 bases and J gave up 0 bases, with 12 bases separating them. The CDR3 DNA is TGCGCCAGCAGAGGACAGATAAACTCTGGAAACACCATATATTTT. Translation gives CASRGQINSGNTIYF.

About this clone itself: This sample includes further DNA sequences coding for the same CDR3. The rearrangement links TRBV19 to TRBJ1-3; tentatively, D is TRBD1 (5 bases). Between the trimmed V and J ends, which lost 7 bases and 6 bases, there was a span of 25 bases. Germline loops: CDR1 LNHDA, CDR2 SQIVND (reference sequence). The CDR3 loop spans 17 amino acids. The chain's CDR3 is CASTPISRAGRSNTIYF. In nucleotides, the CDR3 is TGTGCCAGTACCCCCATCTCCCGCGCAGGGCGCTCAAACACCATATATTTT.